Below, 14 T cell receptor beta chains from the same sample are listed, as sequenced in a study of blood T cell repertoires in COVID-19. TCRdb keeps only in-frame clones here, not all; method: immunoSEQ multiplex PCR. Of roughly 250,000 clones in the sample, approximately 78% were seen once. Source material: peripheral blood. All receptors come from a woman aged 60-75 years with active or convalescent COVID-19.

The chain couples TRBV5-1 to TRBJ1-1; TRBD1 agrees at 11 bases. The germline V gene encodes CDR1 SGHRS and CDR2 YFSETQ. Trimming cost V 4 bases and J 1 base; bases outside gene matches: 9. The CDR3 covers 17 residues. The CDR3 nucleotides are TGCGCCAGCAGCCCTAGGACAGGGGGCAATTCGAACACTGAAGCTTTCTTT. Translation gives CASSPRTGGNSNTEAFF.

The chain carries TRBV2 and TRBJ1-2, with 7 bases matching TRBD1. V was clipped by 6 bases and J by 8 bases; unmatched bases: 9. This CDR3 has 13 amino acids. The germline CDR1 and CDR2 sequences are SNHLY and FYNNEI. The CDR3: CASSPDRFAGYTF. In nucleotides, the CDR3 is TGTGCCAGCAGCCCGGACAGGTTCGCCGGCTACACCTTC. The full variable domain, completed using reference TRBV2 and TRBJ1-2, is EPEVTQTPSHQVTQMGQEVILRCVPISNHLYFYWYRQILGQKVEFLVSFYNNEISEKSEIFDDQFSVERPDGSNFTLKIRSTKLEDSAMYFCASSPDRFAGYTFGSGTRLTVV.

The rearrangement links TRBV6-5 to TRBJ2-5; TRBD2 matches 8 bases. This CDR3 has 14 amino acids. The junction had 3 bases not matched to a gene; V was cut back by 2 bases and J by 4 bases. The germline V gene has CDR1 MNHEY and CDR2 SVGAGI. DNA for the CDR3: TGTGCCAGCAGTTACGGCCTAGCGGGAGAGACCCAGTACTTC. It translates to CASSYGLAGETQYF.

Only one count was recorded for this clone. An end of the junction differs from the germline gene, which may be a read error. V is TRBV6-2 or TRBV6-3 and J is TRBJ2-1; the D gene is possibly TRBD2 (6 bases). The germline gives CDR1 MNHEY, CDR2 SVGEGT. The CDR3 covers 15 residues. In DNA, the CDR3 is TGTGCCAGCAGCCCCTCGCGGGGCGGCTACAATGAGCAGCTCTTC. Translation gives CASSPSRGGYNEQLF.

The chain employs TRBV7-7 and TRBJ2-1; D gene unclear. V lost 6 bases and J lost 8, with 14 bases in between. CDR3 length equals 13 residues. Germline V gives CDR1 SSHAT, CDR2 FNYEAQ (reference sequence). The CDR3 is CASSSRWLDEQFF. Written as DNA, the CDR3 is TGTGCCAGCAGTTCGAGGTGGTTAGATGAGCAGTTCTTC.

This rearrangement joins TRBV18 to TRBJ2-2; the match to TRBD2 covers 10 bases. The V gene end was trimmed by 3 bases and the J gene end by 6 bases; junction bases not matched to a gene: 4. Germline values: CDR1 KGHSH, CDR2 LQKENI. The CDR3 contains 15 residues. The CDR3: CASSPLAGAAGELFF. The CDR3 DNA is TGTGCCAGCTCACCCCTAGCGGGGGCGGCCGGGGAGCTGTTTTTT.

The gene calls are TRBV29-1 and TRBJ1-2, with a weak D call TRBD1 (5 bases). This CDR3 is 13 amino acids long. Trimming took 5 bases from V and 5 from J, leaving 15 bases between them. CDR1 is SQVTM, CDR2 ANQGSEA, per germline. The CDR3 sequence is CSVLDSPGYGYTF. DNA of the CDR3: TGCAGCGTTCTAGACAGTCCCGGGTATGGCTACACCTTC.

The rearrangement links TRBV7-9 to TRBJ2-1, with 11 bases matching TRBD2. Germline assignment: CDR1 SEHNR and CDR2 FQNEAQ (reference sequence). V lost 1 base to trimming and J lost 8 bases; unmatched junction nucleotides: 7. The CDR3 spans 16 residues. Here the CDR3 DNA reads TGTGCCAGCAGCTTAGGAGCTAGCGGGGGGTTCGATGAGCAGTTCTTC. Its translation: CASSLGASGGFDEQFF.

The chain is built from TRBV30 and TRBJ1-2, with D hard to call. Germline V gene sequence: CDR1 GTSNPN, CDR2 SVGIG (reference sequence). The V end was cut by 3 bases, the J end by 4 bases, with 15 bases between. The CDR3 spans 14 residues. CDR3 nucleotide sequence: TGTGCCTGGAGAGCTTCGGGGTCCTCCTATGGCTACACCTTC. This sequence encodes CAWRASGSSYGYTF. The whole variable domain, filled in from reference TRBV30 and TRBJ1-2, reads SQTIHQWPATLVQPVGSPLSLECTVEGTSNPNLYWYRQAAGRGLQLLFYSVGIGQISSEVPQNLSASRPQDRQFILSSKKLLLSDSGFYLCAWRASGSSYGYTFGSGTRLTVV.

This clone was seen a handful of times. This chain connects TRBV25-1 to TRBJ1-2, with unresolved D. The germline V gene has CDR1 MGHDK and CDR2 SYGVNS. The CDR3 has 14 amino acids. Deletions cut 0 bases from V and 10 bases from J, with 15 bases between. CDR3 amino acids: CASSEYATEKAYTF. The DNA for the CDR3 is TGTGCCAGCAGTGAATATGCGACGGAGAAGGCCTACACCTTC.

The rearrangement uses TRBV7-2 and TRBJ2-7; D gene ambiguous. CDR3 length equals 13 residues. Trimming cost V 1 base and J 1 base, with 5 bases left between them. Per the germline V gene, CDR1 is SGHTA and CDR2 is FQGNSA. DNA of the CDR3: TGTGCCAGCAGCTTAGGAGTATCCTACGAGCAGTACTTC. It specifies CASSLGVSYEQYF. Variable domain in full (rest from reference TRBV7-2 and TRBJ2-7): GAGVSQSPSNKVTEKGKDVELRCDPISGHTALYWYRQSLGQGLEFLIYFQGNSAPDKSGLPSDRFSAERTGGSVSTLTIQRTQQEDSAVYLCASSLGVSYEQYFGPGTRLTVT.

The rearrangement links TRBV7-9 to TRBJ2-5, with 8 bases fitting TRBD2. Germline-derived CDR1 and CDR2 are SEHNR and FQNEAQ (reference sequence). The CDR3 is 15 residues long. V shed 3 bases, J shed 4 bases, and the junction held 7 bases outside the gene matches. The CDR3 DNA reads TGTGCCAGCAGCTTTGGGCGGGGGGATGGAGAGACCCAGTACTTC. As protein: CASSFGRGDGETQYF.

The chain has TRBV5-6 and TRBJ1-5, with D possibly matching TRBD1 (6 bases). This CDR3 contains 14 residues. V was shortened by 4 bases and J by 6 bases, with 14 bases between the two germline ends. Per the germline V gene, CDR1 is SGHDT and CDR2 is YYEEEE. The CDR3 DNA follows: TGTGCCAGCAGCCACCGTGGGGGCGGTCAGCCCCAGCATTTT. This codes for CASSHRGGGQPQHF.

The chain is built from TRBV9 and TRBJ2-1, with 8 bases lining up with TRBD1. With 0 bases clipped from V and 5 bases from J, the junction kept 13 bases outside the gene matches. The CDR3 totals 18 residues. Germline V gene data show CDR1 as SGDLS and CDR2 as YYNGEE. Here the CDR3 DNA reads TGTGCCAGCAGCGTAGGGGATTTCTGGGACAGGAGGGACAATGAGCAGTTCTTC. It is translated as CASSVGDFWDRRDNEQFF.